The 23 T cell receptor beta chains listed next were all sequenced from one sample in a study of cytomegalovirus exposure and HLA in healthy donors. PCR involved 60 Vbeta and 13 Jbeta primers. TCRdb's table, derived via immunoSEQ multiplex PCR, lists solely in-frame clones and lacks some. The sample lists 91,000 or so clones; 70% to 85% were seen once. Sequenced sample: PBMCs. These receptors were collected from a man aged 25-45 years in good health and CMV-seropositive.

The rearrangement uses TRBV18 and TRBJ1-1; the match to TRBD1 covers 7 bases. The trim removed 4 bases at V and 1 base at J, leaving 3 bases unmatched. Germline CDR1 KGHSH, CDR2 LQKENI. This CDR3 contains 14 residues. Written as DNA, the CDR3 is TGTGCCAGCTCACAGGGGGCAGCGAACACTGAAGCTTTCTTT. It codes for CASSQGAANTEAFF.

The V call is TRBV9, the J call TRBJ1-5; possibly TRBD1 for D (5 bases). The CDR3 extends over 15 amino acids. V shed 3 bases and J shed 4 bases, with 14 bases lying between them. Per germline, CDR1 SGDLS and CDR2 YYNGEE. The CDR3 DNA reads as TGTGCCAGCAGCGCGGCCGTAGGGGCGAATCAGCCCCAGCATTTT. This sequence encodes CASSAAVGANQPQHF.

The rearrangement links TRBV10-3 to TRBJ1-2, with D maybe TRBD1 (6 bases). The V gene's germline CDR1 is ENHRY and CDR2 SYGVKD. Trimming removed 7 bases at V and 5 bases at J, with 20 bases between. CDR3 size: 15 residues. The CDR3 is CAIMTQGRGGYGYTF. CDR3 coding DNA: TGTGCCATCATGACCCAGGGGCGAGGGGGATATGGCTACACCTTC.

The V gene is TRBV15, the J gene TRBJ1-1; D is unresolved. Per germline, CDR1 LNHNV and CDR2 YYDKDF (reference sequence). With 0 bases removed from V and 1 base from J, the gap between germline ends came to 6 bases. The CDR3 length is 14 residues. Here the CDR3 reads CATSRDRGNTEAFF. CDR3 nucleotide sequence: TGTGCCACCAGCAGAGATCGGGGGAACACTGAAGCTTTCTTT.

This sequence joins TRBV5-1 and TRBJ1-1; D may be TRBD1 (5 bases). The CDR3 extends over 14 amino acids. Germline assignment: CDR1 SGHRS and CDR2 YFSETQ. Between the trimmed V and J ends, which lost 5 bases and 4 bases, there was a span of 15 bases. The CDR3, as DNA: TGCGCCAGCAGGTCTGACAGCCGCTTCACTGAAGCTTTCTTT. Residues: CASRSDSRFTEAFF.

The chain carries TRBV2 and TRBJ1-1; no reliable D call. Trimming removed 8 bases from V and 0 bases from J, with 10 bases in between. Germline CDR1 is SNHLY and CDR2 is FYNNEI. The CDR3 spans 13 residues. CDR3: CASGGLMNTEAFF. For the CDR3, the DNA is TGTGCCAGCGGAGGGTTAATGAACACTGAAGCTTTCTTT.

J is TRBJ2-3 and V is TRBV7-6, with unresolved D. CDR3 length equals 16 residues. V shed 0 bases and J shed 1 base, with 11 bases lying between them. Germline CDR1 is SGHVS and CDR2 is FNYEAQ. This chain's CDR3 is CASSLARTIGTDTQYF. The CDR3 DNA reads as TGTGCCAGCAGCTTAGCCCGAACCATAGGCACAGATACGCAGTATTTT. Full variable domain (outside the CDR3, taken from reference TRBV7-6 and TRBJ2-3): GAGVSQSPRYKVTKRGQDVALRCDPISGHVSLYWYRQALGQGPEFLTYFNYEAQQDKSGLPNDRFSAERPEGSISTLTIQRTEQRDSAMYRCASSLARTIGTDTQYFGPGTRLTVL.

The CDR3 DNA follows: TGCGCCAGCAGCCCCCCTAACGAGCCGCAAGAGACCCAGTACTTC. The encoded protein is CASSPPNEPQETQYF. This chain connects TRBV4-1 to TRBJ2-5; D gene unclear. There are 15 residues in the CDR3. Trimming took off 4 bases at V and 2 bases at J, with 14 bases between the two ends. Germline CDR1 is MGHRA and CDR2 is YSYEKL.

The gene calls are TRBV19 and TRBJ2-7, with D possibly being TRBD2 (5 bases). Trimming removed 5 bases from V and 6 bases from J, with 20 bases in between. The CDR3 loop spans 15 amino acids. Per the germline V gene, CDR1 is LNHDA and CDR2 is SQIVND (reference sequence). CDR3: CASSPLVVAIGEQYF. The CDR3 coding sequence is TGTGCCAGTAGTCCGTTGGTGGTAGCGATAGGCGAGCAGTACTTC.

V is TRBV27 and J is TRBJ1-5; no reliable D call. Germline CDR1 reads MNHEY; CDR2 reads SMNVEV (reference sequence). Deletions cut 5 bases from V and 0 bases from J, with 8 bases between. The CDR3 consists of 14 residues. The CDR3 region has the DNA TGTGCCAGCAGTCGTCTCTATAGCAATCAGCCCCAGCATTTT. Translated, it gives CASSRLYSNQPQHF.

This clone occurred once. The junction does not match germline at one end; this may be a read error. The chain employs TRBV15 and TRBJ1-1; 7 nucleotides match TRBD1. Germline lookup yields CDR1 LNHNV and CDR2 YYDKDF (reference sequence). The length of the CDR3 is 15 residues. The CDR3 sequence is CATSRDRARKGAFLF. In DNA, the CDR3 is TGTGCCACCAGCAGAGATCGAGCAAGGAAGGGGGCCTTCCTATTT.

This clone was picked up one time. The chain links TRBV4-1 to TRBJ2-5, with D maybe TRBD2 (5 bases). The CDR3 length is 15 residues. V dropped 1 base and J dropped 9 bases, with 18 bases sitting between them. The germline CDR1 and CDR2 sequences are MGHRA and YSYEKL. The CDR3 coding sequence is TGCGCCAGCAGCCAAGCCGGACTGGGAGAGCGCCCCCAGTACTTC. This sequence encodes CASSQAGLGERPQYF.

Regarding this clone: The conserved closing phenylalanine or tryptophan is absent in this CDR3, likely reflecting a read error. The DNA is omitted, as the CDR3 cannot be located on it reliably, and the CDR3 follows TCRdb's listing. The chain has TRBV6-5 and TRBJ2-7; TRBD1 was called by the table and not checked on the DNA. Germline assignment: CDR1 MNHEY and CDR2 SVGAGI. The CDR3 length is 15 residues, termini included. CDR3 region: CASSLSGDNPSFILI.

A note on this clone: Other DNA variants within this sample encode the same CDR3. The chain uses TRBV18 and TRBJ2-7, with 7 bases identical to TRBD1. V trimming: 0 bases; J trimming: 8 bases; junction bases outside the gene matches: 7. The CDR3 runs to 14 residues. Germline V gene lookup returns CDR1 KGHSH and CDR2 LQKENI. CDR3 region: CASSPPGQKFKQYF. The DNA of the CDR3 is TGTGCCAGCTCACCACCGGGACAGAAGTTCAAGCAGTACTTC.

This clone was picked up a small number of times. The chain couples TRBV5-8 to TRBJ1-2; D is unresolved. CDR1 is SGHTS, CDR2 YDEGEE, per germline. The CDR3 is 13 residues long. V shed 4 bases and J shed 2 bases, with 9 bases lying between them. CDR3 in amino acids: CASSPDFNYGYTF. The CDR3 DNA follows: TGTGCCAGCAGCCCCGACTTCAACTATGGCTACACCTTC.

This rearrangement joins TRBV7-8 to TRBJ2-7; TRBD2 is a possible D gene (5 bases). The CDR3 length is 13 residues. In germline, CDR1 is SGHVS, CDR2 FQNEAQ. V lost 3 bases and J lost 2, with 8 bases in between. The DNA of the CDR3 is TGTGCCAGCAGCTTTCCCGGGACCTACGAGCAGTACTTC. Translation: CASSFPGTYEQYF.

The V and J genes are TRBV7-2 and TRBJ2-7; TRBD2 might be the D (5 bases). The germline V gene has CDR1 SGHTA and CDR2 FQGNSA. The CDR3 consists of 14 residues. The V end was cut by 5 bases, the J end by 1 base, with 12 bases between. CDR3 DNA sequence: TGTGCCAGCAGCCCCTCGCAGCGGTCCTACGAGCAGTACTTC. Encoded protein: CASSPSQRSYEQYF.

The rearrangement uses TRBV4-1 and TRBJ1-4, with D perhaps TRBD1 (6 bases). The CDR3 consists of 16 residues. Trimming removed 1 base at V and 7 bases at J, with 16 bases between. Germline V gene lookup returns CDR1 MGHRA and CDR2 YSYEKL. The CDR3 loop reads CASSQVVAGAGEKLFF. The CDR3 region has the DNA TGCGCCAGCAGCCAAGTCGTGGCAGGGGCAGGTGAAAAACTGTTTTTT.

The rearrangement joins TRBV5-1 to TRBJ1-4; D gene ambiguous. The length of the CDR3 is 14 residues. Trimming pared 0 bases from V and 7 bases from J, leaving 10 bases between. Germline V gene data show CDR1 as SGHRS and CDR2 as YFSETQ. This chain's CDR3 is CASSLAGVAEKLFF. DNA for the CDR3: TGCGCCAGCAGCTTGGCCGGGGTGGCTGAAAAACTGTTTTTT.

The chain uses TRBV5-1 and TRBJ2-1; 7 bases fit TRBD1. The V gene's germline CDR1 is SGHRS and CDR2 YFSETQ. The CDR3 has 18 residues. The ends lost 1 base at V and 4 bases at J; junction bases unmatched: 14. The CDR3 loop is CASSLRSSGQAKYNEQFF. The CDR3 region has the DNA TGCGCCAGCAGCTTGCGATCGTCCGGACAGGCTAAATACAATGAGCAGTTCTTC.

This clone was detected a few times. This chain uses TRBV5-1 with TRBJ2-1; 8 bases match TRBD2. Germline CDR1 is SGHRS and CDR2 is YFSETQ. The CDR3 length is 15 residues. V lost 2 bases to trimming and J lost 13 bases; unmatched junction nucleotides: 14. The CDR3 sequence: CASSLGGNEREIQFF. The CDR3 nucleotides read TGCGCCAGCAGCTTAGGGGGGAACGAGCGGGAGATACAGTTCTTC.

The rearrangement joins TRBV27 to TRBJ2-7; TRBD2 matches at 7 bases. CDR1 is MNHEY and CDR2 is SMNVEV in the germline V gene (reference sequence). The CDR3 spans 13 residues. With 4 bases clipped from V and 2 bases from J, the junction kept 2 bases outside the gene matches. CDR3 amino acids: CASSWGGTYEQYF. The CDR3 DNA is TGTGCCAGCAGTTGGGGGGGAACCTACGAGCAGTACTTC.

CDR3 region: CSVEDPLAGGPNYNEQFF. The CDR3 coding sequence is TGCAGCGTTGAAGACCCCCTAGCGGGGGGTCCTAATTACAATGAGCAGTTCTTC. The chain is built from TRBV29-1 and TRBJ2-1, with 11 bases fitting TRBD2. Germline values: CDR1 SQVTM, CDR2 ANQGSEA. V was pared by 0 bases and J by 4 bases, with 11 bases of the junction left unmatched. This CDR3 comprises 18 residues.